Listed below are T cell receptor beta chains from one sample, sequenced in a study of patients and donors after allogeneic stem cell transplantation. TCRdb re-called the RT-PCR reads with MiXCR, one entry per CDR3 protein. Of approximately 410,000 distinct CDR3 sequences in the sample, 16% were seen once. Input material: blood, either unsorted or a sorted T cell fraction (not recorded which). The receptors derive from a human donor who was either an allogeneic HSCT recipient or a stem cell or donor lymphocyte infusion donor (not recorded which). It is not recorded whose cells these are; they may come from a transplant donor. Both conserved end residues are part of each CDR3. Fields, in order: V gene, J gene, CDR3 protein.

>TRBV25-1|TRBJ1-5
CASRGSGGRGNQPQHF
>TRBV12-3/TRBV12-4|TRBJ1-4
CASSRPEGNEKLFF
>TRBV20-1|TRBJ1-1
CSAGQGRLNTEAFF
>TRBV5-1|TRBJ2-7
CASSLGQTAYEQYF
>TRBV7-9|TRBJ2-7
CASTPEEQYF
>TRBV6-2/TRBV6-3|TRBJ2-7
CASSYGAGGFYEQYF
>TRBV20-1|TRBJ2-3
CSTSAGGITDTQYF
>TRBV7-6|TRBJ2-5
CASSLSRTVAKLYF
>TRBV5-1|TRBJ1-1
CAAKLSENTEAFF
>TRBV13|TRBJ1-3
CASSLPIRGNTIYF
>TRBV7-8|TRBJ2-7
CASSSGAQKEQYF
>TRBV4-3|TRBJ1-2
CASSAGFGYGYTF
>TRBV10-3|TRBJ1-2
CAISIPPSGGEGYGYTF
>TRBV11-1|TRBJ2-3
CASTLRVLQREGLIDTQYF
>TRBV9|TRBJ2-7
CASSVGTGVRGRGYEQYF
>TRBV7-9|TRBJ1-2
CASSSLPGLYGYTF
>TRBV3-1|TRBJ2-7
CASSRAPPSRHYEQYF
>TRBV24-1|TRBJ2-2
CATSDDRIGELFF
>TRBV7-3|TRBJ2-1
CASSPGLAGSRSSYNEQFF
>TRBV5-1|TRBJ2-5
CASSYGPQETQYF
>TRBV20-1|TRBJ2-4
CSARENRGPFPLAKNIQYF
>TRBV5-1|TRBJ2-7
CASSLREDVEQYF
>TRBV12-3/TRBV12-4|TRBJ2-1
CASSPGGLYNEQFF
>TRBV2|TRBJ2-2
CATRVTSGGNTGELFF
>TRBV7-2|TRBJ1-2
CASHGQTPYGYTF
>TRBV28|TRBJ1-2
CAILDNAIYGYTF
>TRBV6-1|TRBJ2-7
CASRSPGGGYEQYF
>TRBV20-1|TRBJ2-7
CSARDRGLRYEQYF
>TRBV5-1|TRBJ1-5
CASSPGSGNQPQHF
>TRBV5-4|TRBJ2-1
CASGTFVTSGGYNEQFF
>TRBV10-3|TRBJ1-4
CAISPSILNEKLFF
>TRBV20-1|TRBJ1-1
CSARKIQGSTEAFF
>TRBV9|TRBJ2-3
CASSVGRTKTDTQYF
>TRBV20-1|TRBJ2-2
CSARPGTGGSGELFF
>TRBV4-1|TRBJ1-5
CASSHAGQPNNQPQHF
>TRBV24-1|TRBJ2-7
CATSGGSQYEQYF
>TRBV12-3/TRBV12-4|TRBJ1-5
CASSPQTGTGIQPQHF
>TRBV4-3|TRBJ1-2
CASSQARPGGDGYTF
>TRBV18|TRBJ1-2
CASSPPGSGQAVGGPYGYTF
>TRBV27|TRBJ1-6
CASSPRREDSPLHF
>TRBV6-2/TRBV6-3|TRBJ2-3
CASSADRGHKYTQYF
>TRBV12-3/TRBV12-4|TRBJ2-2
CASSTGRNTGELFF
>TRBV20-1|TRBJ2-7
CSALGGARGFSYEQYF
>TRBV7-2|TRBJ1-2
CASSPSRVSNYGYTF
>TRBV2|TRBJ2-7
CASSEAAFRAYEQYF
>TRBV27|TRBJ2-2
CASSFRDRETGELFF
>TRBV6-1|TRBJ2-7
CASTSSSWYEQYF
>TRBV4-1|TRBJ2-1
CASSQDDPLQPPYNEQFF
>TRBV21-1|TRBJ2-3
CASTTTSGGVTDTQYF
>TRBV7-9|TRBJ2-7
CAGEQGVGIYEQYF
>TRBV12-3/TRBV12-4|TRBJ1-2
CASSWTPRDGYTF
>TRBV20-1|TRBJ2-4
CSAGRTVLAKNIQYF
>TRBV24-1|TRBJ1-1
CATRSLVGGRTEAFF
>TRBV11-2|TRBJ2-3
CASSPLGGKGADTQYF
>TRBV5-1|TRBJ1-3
CASSRPDSGNTIYF
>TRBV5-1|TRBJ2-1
CASSTGTGVFNEQFF
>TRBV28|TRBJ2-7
CASSSHTYEQYF
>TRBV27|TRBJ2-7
CASSLWGTGGYEQYF
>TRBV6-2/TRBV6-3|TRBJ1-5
CASSYRPGLPSDQPQHF